A single sample gave rise to the 23 T cell receptor beta chains below, sequenced in a study of graft-versus-host responses after intestinal transplantation. Measured with immunoSEQ multiplex PCR; TCRdb has only the in-frame clones, and not every one. The table shows about 25,000 clones, with approximately 82% occurring only once. The antigens of these receptors remain unknown. The sequencing here drew on unstimulated CD8+ T cells sorted from spleen or lymph node cells, taken before transplant. The receptors were gathered from a human donor who was the organ donor for an intestinal transplant.

The J gene is TRBJ1-2, the V gene TRBV19, with D maybe TRBD1 (5 bases). Germline V CDR1 and CDR2: LNHDA, SQIVND (reference sequence). The V end lost 7 bases, the J end lost 1 base, and 22 bases lay between the germline ends. This CDR3 has 17 residues. CDR3 coding DNA: TGTGCCAGTACCCCACGGGGCACGGAGCAGTTTAACTATGGCTACACCTTC. Its translation: CASTPRGTEQFNYGYTF.

V and J are TRBV7-6 and TRBJ2-7; no firm D call. The germline CDR1 and CDR2 sequences are SGHVS and FNYEAQ. With 0 bases removed from V and 0 bases from J, the gap between germline ends came to 15 bases. The CDR3 totals 17 residues. In DNA form, the CDR3 reads TGTGCCAGCAGCTTAGCGTGGTCCGGGTCTAGCTCCTACGAGCAGTACTTC. It translates to CASSLAWSGSSSYEQYF.

This chain joins TRBV6-1 and TRBJ1-1; D is undetermined. The CDR3 is 14 amino acids. Trimming removed 3 bases at V and 1 base at J, with 9 bases between. From germline, CDR1 is MNHNS and CDR2 SASEGT. CDR3 in DNA: TGTGCCAGCAGTGACTCGGGCACGAACACTGAAGCTTTCTTT. Its protein product is CASSDSGTNTEAFF.

CDR3 region: CATFLGASEAFF. The CDR3 DNA reads as TGTGCCACCTTCCTGGGGGCCTCTGAAGCTTTCTTT. The chain is built from TRBV19 and TRBJ1-1, with a possible D match to TRBD1 (6 bases). The CDR3 contains 12 residues. Germline assignment: CDR1 LNHDA and CDR2 SQIVND (reference sequence). V was pared by 10 bases and J by 6 bases, with 15 bases between.

The genes are TRBV2 and TRBJ2-1; 11 bases fit TRBD2. Germline CDR1 reads SNHLY; CDR2 reads FYNNEI. This CDR3 has 17 amino acids. V was pared by 3 bases and J by 1 base, with 5 bases of the junction left unmatched. CDR3 sequence reads: CASSDLAGGTSYNEQFF. CDR3 nucleotides: TGTGCCAGCAGTGACCTAGCGGGAGGTACTTCCTACAATGAGCAGTTCTTC.

This chain links TRBV5-4 with TRBJ1-1, with D possibly matching TRBD1 (5 bases). With 2 bases removed from V and 5 bases from J, the gap between germline ends came to 13 bases. This CDR3 comprises 14 residues. CDR1 and CDR2 (germline): SGHNT, YYREEE (reference sequence). The CDR3 region has the DNA TGTGCCAGCAGCTTTTTGGGGGGAGGGACTGAAGCTTTCTTT. This codes for CASSFLGGGTEAFF. Complete variable domain (other parts from reference TRBV5-4 and TRBJ1-1): ETGVTQSPTHLIKTRGQQVTLRCSSQSGHNTVSWYQQALGQGPQFIFQYYREEENGRGNFPPRFSGLQFPNYSSELNVNALELDDSALYLCASSFLGGGTEAFFGQGTRLTVV.

The DNA for the CDR3 is TGTGCCAGCAGCCAATTAGATCAGGGGAGTGTCGAGCAGTACTTC. It encodes CASSQLDQGSVEQYF. The V call is TRBV16, the J call TRBJ2-7; tentatively, D is TRBD1 (6 bases). Trimming stripped 1 base from V and 6 bases from J, with 16 bases between. Germline loops: CDR1 KGHSY, CDR2 FQNENV. This CDR3 has 15 amino acids.

V usage is TRBV5-6 and J usage is TRBJ1-1; no definite D call. This CDR3 comprises 13 residues. V was cut by 3 bases and J by 1 base, with 7 bases left in between. Germline assignment: CDR1 SGHDT and CDR2 YYEEEE. CDR3 nucleotides: TGTGCCAGCAGCTCGACGGAGAACACTGAAGCTTTCTTT. This codes for CASSSTENTEAFF.

CDR3 protein: CASSFRISGGAGAQYF. The CDR3 region has the DNA TGTGCCAGCAGCTTCAGAATTAGCGGGGGGGCAGGTGCGCAGTACTTC. V gene TRBV5-4 combines with J gene TRBJ2-7; TRBD2 matches 11 bases. Germline loops: CDR1 SGHNT, CDR2 YYREEE (reference sequence). V lost 2 bases to trimming and J lost 9 bases; unmatched junction nucleotides: 13. There are 16 residues in the CDR3.

This rearrangement joins TRBV27 to TRBJ2-1; possibly TRBD1 for D (5 bases). The germline V gene encodes CDR1 MNHEY and CDR2 SMNVEV (reference sequence). The CDR3 runs 13 residues. V was shortened by 3 bases and J by 8 bases, with 11 bases between the two germline ends. This CDR3 is CASSFSRAHEQFF. CDR3 DNA: TGTGCCAGCAGTTTTTCCAGGGCACATGAGCAGTTCTTC.

The chain carries TRBV9 and TRBJ2-3, with 7 bases that match TRBD2. V lost 0 bases and J lost 8; bases outside the gene matches: 0. Germline CDR1 reads SGDLS; CDR2 reads YYNGEE. This CDR3 has 12 residues. This CDR3 reads CASSVGGGTQYF. In DNA form, the CDR3 reads TGTGCCAGCAGCGTAGGCGGGGGTACGCAGTATTTT.

The genes are TRBV6-1 and TRBJ1-2; TRBD1 matches at 10 bases. The CDR3 consists of 14 residues. Germline CDR1 is MNHNS and CDR2 is SASEGT. Germline trimming cut 3 bases from V and 5 bases from J; bases unmatched to any gene: 3. The CDR3 region is CASSDRTGGYGYTF. CDR3 sequence (DNA): TGTGCCAGCAGTGATCGGACAGGGGGGTATGGCTACACCTTC.

This clone appeared a few times. The gene calls are TRBV9 and TRBJ2-7, with a possible D match to TRBD2 (6 bases). The V end lost 3 bases, the J end lost 3 bases, and 19 bases lay between the germline ends. The CDR3 has 16 amino acids. Germline V gene data show CDR1 as SGDLS and CDR2 as YYNGEE. CDR3 nucleotide sequence: TGTGCCAGCAGCGACCCACCGGGGGACGGAAGCTACGAGCAGTACTTC. The encoded protein is CASSDPPGDGSYEQYF.

This clone has just a few counts. The gene calls are TRBV5-1 and TRBJ1-2; 7 bases are shared with TRBD1. Germline V lookup: CDR1 SGHRS, CDR2 YFSETQ. This CDR3 comprises 14 residues. Trimming took 0 bases from V and 5 from J; bases not matched to a gene: 4. The CDR3 DNA sequence: TGCGCCAGCAGCTTGGAGGGGGCGGATTATGGCTACACCTTC. Amino acids: CASSLEGADYGYTF.

The chain joins TRBV7-6 to TRBJ2-4, with 9 bases that match TRBD2. Germline V gives CDR1 SGHVS, CDR2 FNYEAQ. V lost 4 bases and J lost 3; bases outside the gene matches: 10. This CDR3 region has 17 residues. The CDR3 loop reads CASSSPTSGGVKNIQYF. In DNA, the CDR3 is TGTGCCAGCAGCTCCCCGACTAGCGGAGGGGTCAAAAACATTCAGTACTTC.

This clone came up a few times. The J gene is TRBJ2-2, the V gene TRBV6-5, with 8 positions matching TRBD2. CDR1 and CDR2 (germline): MNHEY, SVGAGI. Trimming removed 6 bases from V and 7 bases from J; junction bases left unmatched: 7. The CDR3 is 14 amino acids. CDR3 sequence: CASRFGGAGGELFF. The CDR3 DNA follows: TGTGCCAGCAGATTCGGGGGGGCTGGCGGGGAGCTGTTTTTT.

This chain links TRBV4-1 with TRBJ1-4; D is ambiguous. Trimming stripped 0 bases from V and 6 bases from J, with 5 bases between. Germline values: CDR1 MGHRA, CDR2 YSYEKL. The length of the CDR3 is 13 residues. Written as DNA, the CDR3 is TGCGCCAGCAGCCAAGATTGGGATGAAAAACTGTTTTTT. Encoded protein: CASSQDWDEKLFF.

The rearrangement links TRBV29-1 to TRBJ2-5, with TRBD2 matching over 14 bases. This CDR3 contains 17 residues. Germline V gene sequence: CDR1 SQVTM, CDR2 ANQGSEA. J lost 0 bases, V lost 3 bases, and 6 bases had no gene match. CDR3: CSVDGLAGGTYQETQYF. Written as DNA, the CDR3 is TGCAGCGTTGATGGACTAGCGGGGGGAACGTACCAAGAGACCCAGTACTTC.

The chain combines TRBV12-5 with TRBJ2-1; D is tentatively TRBD1 or TRBD2 (5 bases each). This CDR3 contains 13 residues. In germline, CDR1 is LGHNT, CDR2 FRNRAP. V gave up 5 bases and J gave up 7 bases, with 12 bases separating them. The DNA of the CDR3 is TGTGCTAGTGGTATCGGGACCGAGAATGAGCAGTTCTTC. Its protein product is CASGIGTENEQFF.

This clone was counted once. The gene calls are TRBV9 and TRBJ2-2, with TRBD1 matching over 9 bases. The ends lost 3 bases at V and 0 bases at J; junction bases unmatched: 0. There are 15 residues in the CDR3. Germline V CDR1 and CDR2: SGDLS, YYNGEE. For the CDR3, the DNA is TGTGCCAGCAGCGGACAGGGGGCGAACACCGGGGAGCTGTTTTTT. Translating gives CASSGQGANTGELFF.

This rearrangement joins TRBV27 to TRBJ2-2; D is undetermined. CDR3 length: 14 residues. The V gene's germline CDR1 is MNHEY and CDR2 SMNVEV (reference sequence). Trimming shortened V by 1 base and J by 1 base, and 4 bases separated the two germline ends. CDR3 sequence reads: CASSLWVNTGELFF. The CDR3 nucleotides are TGTGCCAGCAGTTTATGGGTGAACACCGGGGAGCTGTTTTTT.

The rearrangement joins TRBV27 to TRBJ2-3; D possibly matches TRBD1 or TRBD2 (5 bases each). Germline V CDR1 and CDR2: MNHEY, SMNVEV (reference sequence). The length of the CDR3 is 14 residues. V was pared by 3 bases and J by 4 bases, with 11 bases between. The CDR3 here is CASSFGGAADTQYF. As DNA, the CDR3 is TGTGCCAGCAGTTTTGGGGGAGCAGCAGATACGCAGTATTTT.

The chain employs TRBV19 and TRBJ2-2; unclear D gene. Looked up from germline, CDR1 is LNHDA and CDR2 is SQIVND (reference sequence). This CDR3 is built from 14 residues. Trimming took 4 bases from V and 1 from J, leaving 7 bases between them. Here the CDR3 reads CASSNGWNTGELFF. For the CDR3, the DNA is TGTGCCAGTAGTAACGGATGGAACACCGGGGAGCTGTTTTTT.